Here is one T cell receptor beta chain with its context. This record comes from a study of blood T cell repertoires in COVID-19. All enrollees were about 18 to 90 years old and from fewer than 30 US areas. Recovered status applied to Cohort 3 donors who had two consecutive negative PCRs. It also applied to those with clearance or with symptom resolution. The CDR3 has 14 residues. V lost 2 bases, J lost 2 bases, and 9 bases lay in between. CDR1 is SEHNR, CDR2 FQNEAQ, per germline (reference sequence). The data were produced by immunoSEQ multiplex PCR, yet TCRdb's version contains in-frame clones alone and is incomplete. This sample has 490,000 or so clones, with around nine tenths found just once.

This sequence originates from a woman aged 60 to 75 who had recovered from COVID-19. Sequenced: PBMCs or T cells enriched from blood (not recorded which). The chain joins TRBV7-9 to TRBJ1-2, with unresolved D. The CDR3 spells CASSLHSPNYGYTF. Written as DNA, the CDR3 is TGTGCCAGCAGCTTACACAGCCCGAACTATGGCTACACCTTC.